This T cell receptor beta chain stems from a study of cytomegalovirus exposure and HLA in healthy donors (dated by TCRdb to between 2016 and 2019). At the level of the whole study: According to an earlier analysis of several hundred of the donors, about 179 million T cells yielded roughly 100 million unique TCR beta sequences and about 300 Gb of sequence data. The aim of the study was to test whether cataloging public T cell receptors could identify signatures of past pathogen exposure. Rather than drawing on any new phenotypic data, the later analysis identified candidate immune exposures from TCR beta sequences and the way those sequences occurred across donors. Of the 300 to 450 genotyped donors, 80% to 90% were placed in the genetic ancestry cluster associated with self-reported Caucasian donors. Genome-wide SNP genotypes for about 65% of the 666 donors were used in a later genetic analysis, which treated that subset as a discovery cohort. An early release covering roughly 640 HLA-typed donors comprised approximately 290 gigabases of sequencing data and 85 million to 100 million unique TCR sequences. The number of typed donors differed by locus: about 620-640 for A, B, C, DRB1 and DQB1; some 500 for DQA1; roughly 600 for DPA1; and 400 to 480 for DPB1. A handful of DR-DQ haplotypes were handled as single units for association and clustering because linkage in the cohort was strong. A separate validation cohort of about 110 different subjects was used in addition to the roughly 700-subject first cohort. Every discovery cohort repertoire had been produced on one sequencing platform. To decide whether each TCR beta V gene segment behaved as functional or pseudogenic, an earlier analysis of some 600 of the donors relied on high-throughput TCR beta sequencing. A later analysis re-analyzed previously published TCR beta repertoires from several hundred donors and added high-resolution HLA genotyping to study TCR occurrence patterns. Class I and class II HLA loci were covered by the typing at four-digit resolution. The study used immunosequencing to profile the T cell repertoires of approximately 690 subjects and linked those repertoires to cytomegalovirus serostatus. The study combined high-throughput TCR immunosequencing, statistical association of individual TCRs with disease status, and machine learning to predict cytomegalovirus infection status. Donor age, sex, ethnicity and CMV serostatus were collected together with the repertoire data. Among over 350 genotyped donors of the cohort, an average of approximately 230,000 unique TCR beta nucleotide sequences were sequenced per donor, about a sixth of them non-productive. What the research found in general, with its limitations: The classifier was reported to diagnose cytomegalovirus status with high specificity and sensitivity in both the original cohort and the validation cohort. Broadly in line with IMGT annotations, most TCR beta V segments showed up in productive rearrangements about 87% or about 30% of the time in an earlier analysis of several hundred of the donors. Because the 87-base-pair reads could not distinguish some IMGT-functional V segments, including TRBV6-2 and TRBV6-3, those segments were excluded. In a later analysis, some 17,000 TCR beta sequences were associated with specific HLA alleles at a false discovery rate of 0.05. The study listed around 160 TCR beta chains as associated with cytomegalovirus. A group of highly shared sequence variants was considered likely to be a technical artifact of the sequencing pipeline. In a later genetic analysis, a missense DCLRE1C variant was associated with V-gene and J-gene trimming of TCR beta chains, and the association was replicated in an independent cohort. Presence/absence analyses assumed roughly uniform sequencing depth across donors, an assumption that may not hold. Several of the top co-occurrence clusters appeared to be linked to parvovirus B19, influenza, CMV and Epstein-Barr virus, according to a later analysis. Correlated functional status among segregating V segments might be attributable to linkage disequilibrium, but an unknown experimental factor could not be ruled out. Three of the identified cytomegalovirus-associated TCR beta chains were confirmed in vitro to be specific for cytomegalovirus antigens. According to a later genetic analysis, donors in an Asian-associated ancestry cluster had fewer N-insertions in productive TCRs than the approximately 700-donor mean. The cohort was sequenced for TCR beta chains only, and without alpha or paired-chain data the features that could be detected were limited. A later analysis found that HLA-associated TCR beta chains were more clonally expanded and had lower generation probabilities than equally common non-associated chains. Because some donors lacked HLA typing at each locus, the association tests relied only on the typed subset. A further reported finding was that TCR beta sequences accurately predicted the HLA-A and HLA-B alleles for most subjects in the first cohort. The authors suggested that the approach could potentially be generalized to other disease states and immunological phenotypes. In a later analysis, the rate of TCR association differed among HLA loci, with DRB1 alleles having the most associated TCRs and HLA-C alleles having the fewest. Immune exposure information for the cohort was limited to CMV serostatus. While some public TCRs were present in many individuals, most TCR sequences turned up only very rarely across donors. When HLA alleles, especially DR and DQ, strongly co-occurred, attributing TCR associations to individual alleles was difficult. Because counts were too low, about 18 rarely observed V segments, including chromosome 9 orphons, were excluded from the earlier analysis of several hundred of the donors. In a later analysis, most CMV-associated TCR beta chains were found to appear HLA-restricted, with HLA associations seemingly driven largely by CMV exposure.

From the cysteine up to the phenylalanine, the CDR3 has a length of 14 residues. Only the CDR3 DNA is retained, 42 bases long and in frame from the first base. Sequences SEHNR (CDR1) and FQNEAQ (CDR2) are obtained from the germline V gene (reference sequence). Trimming takes 5 bases from V and 6 bases from J, and the germline ends sit 13 bases apart. A word on this clone: This receptor's antigen is unknown. Base qualities were left out, and no much larger clone turns up one base away.

To prepare the library, the immunoSEQ multiplex PCR assay was applied. The multiplex PCR relied on a mix of 60 forward primers for TCR Vbeta segments and 13 reverse primers for TCR Jbeta segments. Amplification of the CDR3 region of rearranged TCR beta genes was performed with a multiplex PCR assay on genomic DNA. Amplified TCR beta libraries were sequenced as 87-base-pair reads on the Illumina HiSeq System. Concerning the study's data processing: In a later analysis, 77 million or so unique TCR beta chains were counted across the 650 to 750 repertoires, and around 10 million of these chains were shared by at least two donors. Raw reads were error-corrected and collapsed into unique sequences with a nearest-neighbor algorithm that merged closely related sequences to remove PCR and sequencing errors. To assign V, D and J gene segments, CDR3 sequences were aligned to IMGT reference sequences. Each retained sequence needed at least a six-nucleotide match to both a V gene segment and a J gene segment. A rearrangement counted as productive if the CDR3 had no stop codons and remained in frame with V and J, and every other rearrangement counted as non-productive. CDR3 was defined by IMGT convention, running from the second conserved V-encoded cysteine to the conserved J-encoded phenylalanine. The earlier analysis of around 640 of the donors excluded sequences that lacked an unambiguous match to a single V gene segment. An earlier analysis of about 590 of the donors classified V segments as functional when productive rearrangements were above 56.7% and as segregating when the standard deviation between donors was above 5%. A statistical classification framework was developed to diagnose cytomegalovirus status using the catalog of TCR beta chain sequences. V and J gene assignment, in a later analysis, came from comparing TCR nucleotide sequences with IMGT/GENE-DB human TR gene sequences. The TCRdist pipeline was used in a later analysis to assign CDR3 sequences and most-parsimonious VDJ recombination scenarios. A later analysis defined each TCR beta chain by its CDR3 amino acid sequence plus V-gene family, and excluded reads lacking a unique V-gene family. In a later analysis, approximately 640 highly shared, low-generation-probability nucleotide sequences were removed to address suspected cross-contamination and a sequencing artifact. In a later analysis, a clonal expansion index was calculated for each public chain from normalized within-repertoire ranks of inferred template counts. In a later analysis, generation probabilities were computed using a VDJ recombination model fitted to out-of-frame rearrangements, and the results were checked against IGoR. In a later analysis, hypergeometric tests were used to score TCR-TCR, TCR-HLA and TCR-CMV co-occurrence, with a repertoire-size bias correction applied to TCR pairs. A later analysis estimated false discovery rates by permuting HLA or CMV assignments 20 times. In a later analysis, co-occurring TCRs were grouped with DBSCAN, and TCRdist sequence similarity was added when clustering was performed within HLA-allele-positive subsets. Repertoires with fewer than 30,000 or more than 120,000 public chains were left out of co-occurrence clustering, as were about 5 repertoires with anomalous nucleotide sharing. TCRdb took this table from immuneACCESS and kept in-frame rearrangements with V and J called. Such tables lack part of the clones; where checked against another copy, unresolved V genes explain under half of the gap, and the rest is unexplained. The DNA gave D and trimming, while V, J and clone size come from that table. The sample table records around 71,000 clones; 55% to 75% of these occur just once. The top ten clonotypes cover approximately 5.8% of the sample.

The cohort was made up of hundreds of healthy bone marrow donors. At the time of sampling, every cohort member was nominally healthy, though immune exposures that went unrecorded were likely present. The donor tested CMV seropositive and was one of the 289 seropositive cohort members. Each donor provided a peripheral blood sample, and peripheral blood mononuclear cells were used for TCR beta sequencing. The Qiagen DNeasy Blood Extraction Kit was used to extract genomic DNA from the blood cell samples. The sample consisted of PBMCs. The rearrangement combines TRBV7-9 with TRBJ1-4; a tentative D call is TRBD1 (6 bases match). This sequence originates from a man aged 30 to 39 in good health and CMV-seropositive. The DNA is as follows: TGTGCCAGCAGCGTGAACAGGGATGATGAAAAACTGTTTTTT. The translation is CASSVNRDDEKLFF.